Given below is one T cell receptor beta chain in context. Its antigen is not known. This specimen belongs to a study of T cell responses to AZD1222 COVID-19 vaccine. Findings and limits, study-wide: Donors were largely white British and mainly female; clonal diversity was possibly underestimated. The reported proportion of spike-specific TCRs targeting unmutated variant regions was nearly half. Recipients of AZD1222 seropositive at baseline numbered only 6 or 7. The study found Spike-specific TCR breadth and depth rose after two AZD1222 doses.

Profiling relied on immunoSEQ multiplex PCR, and the TCRdb table lists in-frame clones only, not all of them. The sample shows about 150,000 clones, roughly 88% of them seen only once. This TCR was sampled from an adult who received the AZD1222 COVID-19 vaccine. This specimen was peripheral blood, taken 28 days after the second AZD1222 dose.

As DNA, the CDR3 is TGTGCCTGGAGTGGAGGGCGGCGGAGCTCCTACGAGCAGTACTTC. Its protein product is CAWSGGRRSSYEQYF. This chain connects TRBV30 to TRBJ2-7; D may be TRBD2 (5 bases). The V end was cut by 1 base, the J end by 0 bases, with 13 bases between. The CDR3 consists of 15 residues. Germline V gives CDR1 GTSNPN, CDR2 SVGIG (reference sequence).